This entry concerns a single TCR beta chain. A quantity of about 0.5 to 1 ug RNA underwent reverse transcription using random hexamers. TCRdb processed the immunoSEQ multiplex PCR reads anew with MiXCR; each CDR3 protein has one entry. In the table there are 95,000 to 150,000 distinct CDR3 sequences, approximately 94% of which are singletons. Germline loops: CDR1 LGHDT, CDR2 YNNKEL (reference sequence). The CDR3 sequence is 15 residues long. Trimming removed 5 bases from V and 3 bases from J, with 13 bases in between. These data are taken from a study of CD8 T cells in Susac syndrome. Sequencing was performed on CD4+ T cells from PBMCs. The receptor was isolated from a human donor in good health. The rearrangement joins TRBV3-1 to TRBJ2-2; possible D gene TRBD2, 6 bases. CDR3 nucleotide sequence: TGTGCCAGCAGCTCGGGGGTTTCGGACACCGGGGAGCTGTTTTTT. Protein sequence: CASSSGVSDTGELFF.